Detailed here is one T cell receptor beta chain. With a J-beta primer mix and a sample-barcoded 5' primer, a second PCR ran 7 to 11 cycles. From the 5' RACE reads, TCRdb called clonotypes with MiXCR, one entry per CDR3 protein. The sample has about 1 million distinct CDR3 sequences, 45% seen once; the top ten hold approximately 17%. This sample is part of a study of blood T cells in healthy people across ages. Trimming took 5 bases from V and 8 from J, leaving 19 bases between them. CDR1 is LGHNA, CDR2 YNFKEQ, per germline. The CDR3 has 15 amino acids. Sequencing input: blood. The chain links TRBV4-2 to TRBJ2-1, with D possibly matching TRBD2 (6 bases). The receptor comes from an older woman in good health. CDR3 sequence (DNA): TGTGCCAGCAGCTTCGGCGGGATTACCCTCTATGAGCAGTTCTTC. The encoded protein is CASSFGGITLYEQFF.